Following are 21 T cell receptor beta chains from one sample sequenced in a study of spatial heterogeneity in lung cancer (dated by TCRdb to between 2019 and 2020). The library was obtained by 5' RACE. The reads were generated on a NextSeq 500. TCRdb took the public reads, trimmed them with fastp at Q25, ran MiXCR for clone calling and kept in-frame beta chains. Each record represents a unique CDR3 protein, reported with the most common genes and DNA among its rows. This sample has over 90,000 distinct CDR3 sequences in its table, and roughly 9.5% of those were observed once. 6.9% of the sample lies in the top ten. What this sample's time point label stands for: sample taken at primary tumor resection. TCR sequencing used whole RNA extracted from tumor and nontumor lung tissue, or from cryopreserved PBMC samples, without cell sorting. The material sequenced was PBMCs, taken at surgery. These receptors all come from a male donor with early-stage non-small cell lung cancer.

This clonotype was seen a few times. This chain connects TRBV7-4 to TRBJ2-3; D remains unclear. Germline V gene lookup returns CDR1 SGHVT and CDR2 SQSDAQ. V was pared by 5 bases and J by 0 bases, with 12 bases between. This CDR3 contains 15 residues. This CDR3 is CASSKYSCSTDTQYF. In DNA, the CDR3 is TGTGCCAGCAGCAAATACAGCTGTAGCACAGATACGCAGTATTTT.

Only a few counts were recorded for this clonotype. The gene calls are TRBV10-3 and TRBJ2-2, with 12 bases matching TRBD1. The germline V gene encodes CDR1 ENHRY and CDR2 SYGVKD. V was clipped by 6 bases and J by 6 bases; unmatched bases: 5. This CDR3 has 15 residues. The CDR3 bases are TGTGCCATCAGCCCGGGACAGGGGGCCGCCGGGGAGCTGTTTTTT. Amino acid sequence: CAISPGQGAAGELFF.

This clonotype was seen ten or more times. The chain combines TRBV3-1 with TRBJ2-1; D might be TRBD2 (5 bases). The CDR3 totals 15 residues. The germline V gene has CDR1 LGHDT and CDR2 YNNKEL (reference sequence). With 4 bases removed from V and 3 bases from J, the gap between germline ends came to 13 bases. CDR3 in amino acids: CASSLSGIDYNEQFF. DNA of the CDR3: TGTGCCAGCAGCCTCAGCGGTATCGACTACAATGAGCAGTTCTTC.

This clonotype was counted ten times or more. This chain links TRBV7-6 with TRBJ2-7, with D unclear. The CDR3 length is 13 residues. The V end lost 1 base, the J end lost 2 bases, and 6 bases lay between the germline ends. Germline V lookup: CDR1 SGHVS, CDR2 FNYEAQ. The CDR3 loop reads CASSLGTAYEQYF. The CDR3 DNA reads TGTGCCAGCAGCTTAGGCACGGCCTACGAGCAGTACTTC.

This clonotype was detected many times. The chain is built from TRBV29-1 and TRBJ2-7, with 8 bases aligning to TRBD1. The trim removed 0 bases at V and 5 bases at J, leaving 9 bases unmatched. The CDR3 has 15 amino acids. Germline loops: CDR1 SQVTM, CDR2 ANQGSEA. The CDR3 nucleotides read TGCAGCGTTGAAGATCCCCAGGGGGCCCGAAACGAGCAGTACTTC. This gives the protein CSVEDPQGARNEQYF.

The chain has TRBV28 and TRBJ1-2; no clear D. Germline lookup yields CDR1 MDHEN and CDR2 SYDVKM. V was clipped by 7 bases and J by 4 bases, with 16 bases between them. The CDR3 runs to 14 residues. CDR3 bases: TGTGCCAGCATCGGAGGAGGCGGCAGCTATGGCTACACCTTC. Its translation: CASIGGGGSYGYTF.

This rearrangement joins TRBV20-1 to TRBJ2-4, with 7 positions matching TRBD1. The CDR3 contains 15 residues. With 1 base clipped from V and 7 bases from J, the junction kept 10 bases outside the gene matches. The germline V gene encodes CDR1 DFQATT and CDR2 SNEGSKA (reference sequence). In DNA, the CDR3 is TGCAGTGCTAGAGCATTCCGGACAGGAGGTAACATTCAGTACTTC. The encoded protein is CSARAFRTGGNIQYF.

This clonotype has at least ten counts. The chain uses TRBV20-1 and TRBJ1-1; D is unclear. V was shortened by 5 bases and J by 1 base, with 17 bases between the two germline ends. This CDR3 contains 15 residues. CDR1 is DFQATT, CDR2 SNEGSKA, per germline (reference sequence). CDR3 nucleotides: TGCAGTGCTCCCTCCGGGGTGAGGGCGAACACTGAAGCTTTCTTT. Translation: CSAPSGVRANTEAFF.

The chain recombines TRBV13 with TRBJ2-3; D is ambiguous. CDR3 length: 14 residues. Trimming took off 5 bases at V and 5 bases at J, with 14 bases between the two ends. Germline CDR1 and CDR2: PRHDT and FYEKMQ (reference sequence). CDR3 in amino acids: CASSLVGFEDTQYF. CDR3 sequence (DNA): TGTGCCAGCAGCCTTGTGGGCTTCGAAGATACGCAGTATTTT.

This clonotype has ten or more counts. The chain combines TRBV20-1 with TRBJ1-1; D uncertain. Germline CDR1 is DFQATT and CDR2 is SNEGSKA (reference sequence). Trimming took 6 bases from V and 5 from J, leaving 22 bases between them. The CDR3 totals 15 residues. CDR3 DNA: TGCAGTGCGCAGAGTCCCAGATCCGTTAGGACTGAAGCTTTCTTT. This codes for CSAQSPRSVRTEAFF.

CDR3 sequence (DNA): TGTGCCTGGGGGACAGCGAACACTGAAGCTTTCTTT. It is translated as CAWGTANTEAFF. The chain has TRBV30 and TRBJ1-1; 7 positions agree with TRBD1. The J segment lost 1 base and the V segment lost 5 bases, leaving 1 base of the junction unmatched. CDR1 and CDR2 (germline): GTSNPN, SVGIG (reference sequence). The CDR3 totals 12 residues.

The V and J genes are TRBV5-1 and TRBJ2-5, with D perhaps TRBD1 (6 bases). V shed 3 bases and J shed 0 bases, with 9 bases lying between them. Germline V gene sequence: CDR1 SGHRS, CDR2 YFSETQ. This CDR3 spans 14 amino acids. The CDR3 sequence: CASSSTGNQETQYF. The CDR3 DNA follows: TGCGCCAGCAGCTCCACAGGGAACCAAGAGACCCAGTACTTC.

This clonotype was observed many times. This chain joins TRBV20-1 and TRBJ2-3, with a possible D match to TRBD2 (6 bases). The germline V gene has CDR1 DFQATT and CDR2 SNEGSKA (reference sequence). V dropped 7 bases and J dropped 1 base, with 15 bases sitting between them. There are 14 residues in the CDR3. The CDR3 here is CSGLKAGRTDTQYF. The CDR3 DNA follows: TGCAGTGGACTTAAAGCGGGCCGCACAGATACGCAGTATTTT.

This chain joins TRBV29-1 and TRBJ2-4; 9 bases line up with TRBD2. The V and J ends lost 8 bases and 8 bases, in that order; junction bases with no gene match: 7. From germline, CDR1 is SQVTM and CDR2 ANQGSEA. The length of the CDR3 is 12 residues. The CDR3 reads CSFSGSSDIQYF. In DNA, the CDR3 is TGCAGCTTTAGCGGGAGTTCTGACATTCAGTACTTC.

This clonotype has at least ten counts. V usage is TRBV9 and J usage is TRBJ2-3; D might be TRBD1 or TRBD2, each matching 6 bases. Trimming cost V 1 base and J 4 bases, with 16 bases left between them. CDR1 is SGDLS and CDR2 is YYNGEE in the germline V gene. This CDR3 is built from 16 residues. CDR3 residues: CASSVRGVSASDTQYF. The CDR3 DNA reads as TGTGCCAGCAGCGTAAGGGGGGTGAGCGCGTCAGATACGCAGTATTTT.

The rearrangement joins TRBV4-1 to TRBJ2-3, with 14 bases lining up with TRBD2. Germline V CDR1 and CDR2: MGHRA, YSYEKL. This CDR3 has 18 residues. The V segment lost 0 bases and the J segment 4 bases; nucleotides outside the gene matches: 6. Written as DNA, the CDR3 is TGCGCCAGCAGCCAAGAGATGGGACTAGCGGGAGTGGCAGATACGCAGTATTTT. The encoded protein is CASSQEMGLAGVADTQYF.

This clonotype was seen repeatedly, ten times or more. The chain couples TRBV20-1 to TRBJ2-1; D is possibly TRBD2 (5 bases). Trimming took off 5 bases at V and 1 base at J, with 21 bases between the two ends. This CDR3 is built from 17 residues. Germline-derived CDR1 and CDR2 are DFQATT and SNEGSKA (reference sequence). The CDR3 nucleotides read TGCAGTGCTGTAGGGTTCGGGGATGGGAAATCCTACAATGAGCAGTTCTTC. Translation: CSAVGFGDGKSYNEQFF.

The rearrangement links TRBV30 to TRBJ2-1; 8 nucleotides align to TRBD2. Germline CDR1 is GTSNPN and CDR2 is SVGIG (reference sequence). With V trimmed by 7 bases and J by 6 bases, 8 bases remained unmatched. CDR3 length: 13 amino acids. The CDR3 spells CALSAGVGNEQFF. In nucleotides, the CDR3 is TGTGCCTTATCAGCGGGAGTGGGCAATGAGCAGTTCTTC.

In its sample, this clonotype was seen a few times. The V call is TRBV3-1, the J call TRBJ2-3; TRBD2 aligns across 16 bases. The CDR3 has 16 amino acids. Germline assignment: CDR1 LGHDT and CDR2 YNNKEL (reference sequence). V lost 4 bases and J lost 5; bases outside the gene matches: 3. This CDR3 reads CASSPGLAGGQDTQYF. The CDR3 region has the DNA TGTGCCAGCAGCCCGGGACTAGCGGGGGGGCAAGATACGCAGTATTTT.

This clonotype was seen at least ten times. This CDR3 is CASSQGGGGETQYF. The DNA of the CDR3 is TGCGCCAGCAGCCAAGGTGGGGGTGGAGAGACCCAGTACTTC. The gene calls are TRBV4-3 and TRBJ2-5; the D gene could be TRBD1 or TRBD2 (5 bases each). Germline V gene sequence: CDR1 LGHNA, CDR2 YSLEER. The V end was cut by 1 base, the J end by 4 bases, with 10 bases between. This CDR3 spans 14 amino acids.

This clonotype was detected ten times or more. The chain joins TRBV6-2 or TRBV6-3 to TRBJ2-2; no clear D. V was shortened by 6 bases and J by 6 bases, with 17 bases between the two germline ends. The CDR3 length is 15 residues. Germline CDR1 MNHEY, CDR2 SVGEGT. CDR3 loop: CASRGVEVASGELFF. Written as DNA, the CDR3 is TGTGCCAGCAGAGGAGTTGAGGTCGCGTCCGGGGAGCTGTTTTTT.